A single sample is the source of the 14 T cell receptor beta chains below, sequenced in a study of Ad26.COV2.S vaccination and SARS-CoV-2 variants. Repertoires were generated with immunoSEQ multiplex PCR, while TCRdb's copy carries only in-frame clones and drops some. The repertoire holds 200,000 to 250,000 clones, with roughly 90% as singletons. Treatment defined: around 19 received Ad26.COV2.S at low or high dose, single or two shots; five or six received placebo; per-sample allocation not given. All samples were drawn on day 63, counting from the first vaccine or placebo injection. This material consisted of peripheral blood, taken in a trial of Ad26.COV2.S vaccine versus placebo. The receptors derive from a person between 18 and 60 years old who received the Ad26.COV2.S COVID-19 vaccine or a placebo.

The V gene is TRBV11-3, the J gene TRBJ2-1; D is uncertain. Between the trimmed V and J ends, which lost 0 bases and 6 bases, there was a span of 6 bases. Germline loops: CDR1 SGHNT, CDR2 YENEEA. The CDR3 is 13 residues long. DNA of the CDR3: TGTGCCAGCAGCTTAGACACCCCCAATGAGCAGTTCTTC. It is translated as CASSLDTPNEQFF.

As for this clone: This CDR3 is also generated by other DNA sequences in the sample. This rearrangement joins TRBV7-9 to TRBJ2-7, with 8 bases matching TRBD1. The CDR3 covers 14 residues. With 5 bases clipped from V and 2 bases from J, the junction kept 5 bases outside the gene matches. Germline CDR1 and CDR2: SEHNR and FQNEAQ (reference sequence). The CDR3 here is CASSKGTGTYEQYF. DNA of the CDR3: TGTGCCAGCAGCAAGGGGACAGGCACCTACGAGCAGTACTTC. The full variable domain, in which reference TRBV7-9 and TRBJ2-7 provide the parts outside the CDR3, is DTGVSQNPRHKITKRGQNVTFRCDPISEHNRLYWYRQTLGQGPEFLTYFQNEAQLEKSRLLSDRFSAERPKGSFSTLEIQRTEQGDSAMYLCASSKGTGTYEQYFGPGTRLTVT.

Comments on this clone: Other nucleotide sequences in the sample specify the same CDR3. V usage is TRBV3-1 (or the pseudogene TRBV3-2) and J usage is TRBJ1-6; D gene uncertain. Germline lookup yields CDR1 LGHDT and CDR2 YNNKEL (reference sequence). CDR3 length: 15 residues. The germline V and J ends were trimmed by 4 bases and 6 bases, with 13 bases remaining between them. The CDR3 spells CASSPSTTTNSPLHF. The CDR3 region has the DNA TGTGCCAGCAGCCCCTCAACTACCACTAATTCACCCCTCCACTTT.

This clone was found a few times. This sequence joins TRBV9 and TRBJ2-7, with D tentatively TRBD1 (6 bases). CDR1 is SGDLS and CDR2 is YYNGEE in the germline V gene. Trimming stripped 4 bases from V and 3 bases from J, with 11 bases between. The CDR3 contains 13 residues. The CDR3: CASSPDSSYEQYF. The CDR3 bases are TGTGCCAGCAGCCCGGACAGTAGCTACGAGCAGTACTTC.

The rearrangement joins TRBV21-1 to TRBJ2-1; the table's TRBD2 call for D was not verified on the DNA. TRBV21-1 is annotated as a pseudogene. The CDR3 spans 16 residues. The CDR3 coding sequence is TGTGCCAGCAGCAGACCCGGGACTAGCGGAGACAATGAGCAGTTCTTC. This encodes CASSRPGTSGDNEQFF.

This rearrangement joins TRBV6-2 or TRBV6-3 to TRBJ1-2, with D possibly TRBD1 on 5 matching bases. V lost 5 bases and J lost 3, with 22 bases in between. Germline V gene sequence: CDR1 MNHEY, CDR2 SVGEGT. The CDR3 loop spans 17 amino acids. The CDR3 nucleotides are TGTGCCAGCAGTATGTCCGGGGCAGTCGCTTTCCACTATGGCTACACCTTC. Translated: CASSMSGAVAFHYGYTF.

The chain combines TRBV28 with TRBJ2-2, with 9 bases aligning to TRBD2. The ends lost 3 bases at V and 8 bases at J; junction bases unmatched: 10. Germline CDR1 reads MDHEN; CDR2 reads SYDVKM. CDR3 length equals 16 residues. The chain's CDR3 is CASSFSAGGGRGELFF. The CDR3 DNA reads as TGTGCCAGCAGTTTTTCAGCGGGAGGAGGGCGAGGGGAGCTGTTTTTT.

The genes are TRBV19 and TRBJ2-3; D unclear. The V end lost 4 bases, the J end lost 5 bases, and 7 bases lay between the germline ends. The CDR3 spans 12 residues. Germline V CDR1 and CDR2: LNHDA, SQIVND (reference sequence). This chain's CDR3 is CASSTALDTQYF. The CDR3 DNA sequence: TGTGCCAGTAGTACCGCCTTAGATACGCAGTATTTT.

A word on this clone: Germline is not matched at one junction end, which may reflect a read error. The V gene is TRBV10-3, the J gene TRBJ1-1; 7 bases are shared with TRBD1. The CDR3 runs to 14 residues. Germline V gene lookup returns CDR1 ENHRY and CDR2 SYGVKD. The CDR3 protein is CATSAGTANTEAFF. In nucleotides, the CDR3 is TGTGCCACCAGTGCTGGGACAGCGAACACTGAAGCTTTCTTT.

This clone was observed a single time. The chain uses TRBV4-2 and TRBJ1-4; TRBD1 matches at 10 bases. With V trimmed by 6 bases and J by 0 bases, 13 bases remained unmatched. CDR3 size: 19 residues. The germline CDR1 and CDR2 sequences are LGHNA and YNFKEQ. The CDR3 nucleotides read TGTGCCAGCAGACAGACAGGGGGCGCCTCCAGGGCAACTAATGAAAAACTGTTTTTT. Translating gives CASRQTGGASRATNEKLFF.

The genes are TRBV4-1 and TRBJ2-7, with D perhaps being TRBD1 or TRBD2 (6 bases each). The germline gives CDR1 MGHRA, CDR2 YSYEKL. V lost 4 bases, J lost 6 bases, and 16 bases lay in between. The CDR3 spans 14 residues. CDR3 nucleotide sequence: TGCGCCAGCAGCCTCATAGGAGGGGGGAGCGAGCAGTACTTC. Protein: CASSLIGGGSEQYF.

The CDR3 loop is CASEGRDVWRGGNTIYF. CDR3 sequence (DNA): TGTGCCAGCGAGGGCAGGGACGTCTGGCGGGGGGGAAACACCATATATTTT. This rearrangement joins TRBV5-6 to TRBJ1-3, with a weak D call TRBD1 (5 bases). CDR1 and CDR2 from the germline V gene are SGHDT and YYEEEE. The CDR3 has 17 amino acids. V gave up 7 bases and J gave up 4 bases, with 24 bases separating them.

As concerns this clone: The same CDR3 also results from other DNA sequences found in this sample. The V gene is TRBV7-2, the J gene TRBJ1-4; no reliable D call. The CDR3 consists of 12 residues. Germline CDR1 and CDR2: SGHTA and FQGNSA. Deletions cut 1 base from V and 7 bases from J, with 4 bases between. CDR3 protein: CASSLVREKLFF. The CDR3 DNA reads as TGTGCCAGCAGCTTAGTGCGTGAAAAACTGTTTTTT.

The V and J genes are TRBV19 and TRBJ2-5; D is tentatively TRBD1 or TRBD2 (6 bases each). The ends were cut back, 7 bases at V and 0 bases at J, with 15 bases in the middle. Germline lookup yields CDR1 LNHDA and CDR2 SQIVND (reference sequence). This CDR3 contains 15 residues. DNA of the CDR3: TGTGCCAGTAAGGTGGGGGGCACTTACCAAGAGACCCAGTACTTC. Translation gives CASKVGGTYQETQYF.